This T cell receptor beta chain was obtained from a study of response to subunit inactivated influenza vaccine. MiXCR was run by TCRdb on the RT-PCR reads, yielding one entry per CDR3 protein. The data hold more than 500,000 distinct CDR3 sequences, with roughly 12% observed a single time. Looked up from germline, CDR1 is DFQATT and CDR2 is SNEGSKA (reference sequence). Trimming shortened V by 6 bases and J by 1 base, and 19 bases separated the two germline ends. This CDR3 has 16 residues. The sample also formed part of further work on T cells expressing NK-cell markers. According to that study: Template switching by 5'RACE with UMIs generated the TCR beta cDNA. Sorted CD3+CD56+NKG2C+, CD3+CD56+NKG2C- and CD3+CD56-NKG2C+ T cells provided the TCR beta repertoires. Just one sequenced donor of eight was HCMV-seronegative, while seven were seropositive. Dominant NKG2C+ clonotypes were found to form about 1.0-8% of CD8+ T cells in a handful of donors.

J is TRBJ2-1 and V is TRBV20-1; D may be TRBD2 (7 bases). The TCR was taken from a middle-aged man who received an inactivated influenza vaccine. The starting material was PBMCs from blood, obtained on the day of vaccination. This CDR3 is CSALNRGGRSYNEQFF. Here the CDR3 DNA reads TGCAGTGCCTTGAATAGGGGGGGTAGGTCCTACAATGAGCAGTTCTTC.